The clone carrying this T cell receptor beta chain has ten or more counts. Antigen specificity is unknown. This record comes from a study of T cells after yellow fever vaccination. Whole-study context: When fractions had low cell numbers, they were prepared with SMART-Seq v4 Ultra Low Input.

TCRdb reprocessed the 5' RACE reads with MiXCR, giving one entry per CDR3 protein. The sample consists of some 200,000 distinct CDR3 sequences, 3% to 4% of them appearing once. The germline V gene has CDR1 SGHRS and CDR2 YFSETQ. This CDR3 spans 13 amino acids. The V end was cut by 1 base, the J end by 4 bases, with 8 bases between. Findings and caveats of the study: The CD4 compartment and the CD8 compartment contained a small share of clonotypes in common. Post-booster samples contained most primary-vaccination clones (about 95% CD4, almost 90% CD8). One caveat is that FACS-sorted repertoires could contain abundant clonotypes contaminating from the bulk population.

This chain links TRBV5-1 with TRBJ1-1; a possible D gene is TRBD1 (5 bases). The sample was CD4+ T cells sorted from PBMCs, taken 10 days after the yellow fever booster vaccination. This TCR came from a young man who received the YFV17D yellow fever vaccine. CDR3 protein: CASSLRGPTEAFF. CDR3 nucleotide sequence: TGCGCCAGCAGCTTGAGGGGACCCACTGAAGCTTTCTTT.